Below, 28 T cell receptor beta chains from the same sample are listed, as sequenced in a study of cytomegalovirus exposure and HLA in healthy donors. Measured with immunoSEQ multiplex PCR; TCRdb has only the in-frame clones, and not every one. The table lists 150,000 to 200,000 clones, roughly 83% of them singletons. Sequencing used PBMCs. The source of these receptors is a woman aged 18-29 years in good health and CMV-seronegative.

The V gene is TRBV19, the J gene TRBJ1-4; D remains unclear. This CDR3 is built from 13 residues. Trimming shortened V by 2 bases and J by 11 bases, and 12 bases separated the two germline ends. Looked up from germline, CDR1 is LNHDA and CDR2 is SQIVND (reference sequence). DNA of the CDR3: TGTGCCAGTAGTATAAGGGAGAGGTTGAAACTGTTTTTT. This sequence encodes CASSIRERLKLFF.

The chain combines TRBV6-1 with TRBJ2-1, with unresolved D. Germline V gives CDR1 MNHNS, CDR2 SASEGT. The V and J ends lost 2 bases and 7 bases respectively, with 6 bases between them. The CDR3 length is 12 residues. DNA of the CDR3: TGTGCCAGCAGTGAACCCATTAATGAGCAGTTCTTC. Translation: CASSEPINEQFF.

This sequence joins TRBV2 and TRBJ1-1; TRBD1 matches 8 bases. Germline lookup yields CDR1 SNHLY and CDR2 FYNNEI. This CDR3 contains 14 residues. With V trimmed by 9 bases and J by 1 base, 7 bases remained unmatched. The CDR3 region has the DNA TGTGCCAGTCGGACAGGGTCGGAGAACACTGAAGCTTTCTTT. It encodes CASRTGSENTEAFF.

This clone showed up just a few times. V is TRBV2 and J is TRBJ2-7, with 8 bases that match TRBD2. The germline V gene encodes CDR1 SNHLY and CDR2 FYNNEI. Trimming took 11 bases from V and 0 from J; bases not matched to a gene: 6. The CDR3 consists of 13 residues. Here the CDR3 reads CAGSSGVSYEQYF. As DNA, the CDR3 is TGTGCCGGGAGTAGCGGGGTCTCCTACGAGCAGTACTTC.

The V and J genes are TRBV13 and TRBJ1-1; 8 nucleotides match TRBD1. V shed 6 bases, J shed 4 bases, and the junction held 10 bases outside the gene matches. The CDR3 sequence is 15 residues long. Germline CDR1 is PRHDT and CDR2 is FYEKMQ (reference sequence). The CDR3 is CASREDQGAGTEAFF. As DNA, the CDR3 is TGTGCCAGCAGAGAGGATCAGGGGGCTGGCACTGAAGCTTTCTTT.

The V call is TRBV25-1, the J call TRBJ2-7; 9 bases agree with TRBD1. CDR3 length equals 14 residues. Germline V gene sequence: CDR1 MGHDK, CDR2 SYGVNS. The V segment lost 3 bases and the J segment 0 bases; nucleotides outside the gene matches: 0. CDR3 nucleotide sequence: TGTGCCAGCAGTGAGACAGGGGGCTCCTACGAGCAGTACTTC. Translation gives CASSETGGSYEQYF.

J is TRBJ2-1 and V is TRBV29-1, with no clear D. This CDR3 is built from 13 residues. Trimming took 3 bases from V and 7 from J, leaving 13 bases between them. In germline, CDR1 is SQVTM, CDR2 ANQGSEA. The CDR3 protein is CSVDQRSDNEQFF. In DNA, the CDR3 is TGCAGCGTTGACCAGCGTAGTGATAATGAGCAGTTCTTC.

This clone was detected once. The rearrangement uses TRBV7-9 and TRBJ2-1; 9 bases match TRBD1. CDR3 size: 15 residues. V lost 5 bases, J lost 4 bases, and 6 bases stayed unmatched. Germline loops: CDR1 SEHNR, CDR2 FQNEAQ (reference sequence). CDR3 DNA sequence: TGTGCCAGCAGCCCCCCCGGGACAGGGTACAATGAGCAGTTCTTC. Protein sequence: CASSPPGTGYNEQFF.

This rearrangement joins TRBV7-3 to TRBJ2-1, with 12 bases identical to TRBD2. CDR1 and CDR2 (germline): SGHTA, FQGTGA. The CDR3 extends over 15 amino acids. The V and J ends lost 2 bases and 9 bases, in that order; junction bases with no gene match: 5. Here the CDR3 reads CASSLRTSGVSEQFF. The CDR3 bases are TGTGCCAGCAGCTTACGGACTAGCGGGGTCAGTGAGCAGTTCTTC.

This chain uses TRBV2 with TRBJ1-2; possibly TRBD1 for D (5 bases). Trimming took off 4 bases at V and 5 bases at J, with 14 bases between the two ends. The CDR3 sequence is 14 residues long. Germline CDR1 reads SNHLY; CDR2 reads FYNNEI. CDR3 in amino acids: CASSAGGSRYGYTF. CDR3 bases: TGTGCCAGCAGTGCCGGGGGGTCTCGTTATGGCTACACCTTC.

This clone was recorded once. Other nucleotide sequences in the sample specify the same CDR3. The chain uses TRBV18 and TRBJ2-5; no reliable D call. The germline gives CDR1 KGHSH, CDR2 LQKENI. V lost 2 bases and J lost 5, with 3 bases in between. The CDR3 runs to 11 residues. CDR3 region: CASSPSETQYF. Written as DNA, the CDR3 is TGTGCCAGCTCACCATCGGAGACCCAGTACTTC.

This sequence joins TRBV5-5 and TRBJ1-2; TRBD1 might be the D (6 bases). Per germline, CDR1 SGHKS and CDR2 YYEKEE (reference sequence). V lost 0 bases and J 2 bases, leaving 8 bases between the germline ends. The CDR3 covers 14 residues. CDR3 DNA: TGTGCCAGCAGCTTGGTTACAGGGAACTATGGCTACACCTTC. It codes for CASSLVTGNYGYTF.

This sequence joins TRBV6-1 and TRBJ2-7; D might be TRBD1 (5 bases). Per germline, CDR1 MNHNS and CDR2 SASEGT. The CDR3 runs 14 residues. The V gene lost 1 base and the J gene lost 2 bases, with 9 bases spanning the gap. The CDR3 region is CASSEVKGPYEQYF. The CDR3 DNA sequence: TGTGCCAGCAGTGAAGTTAAGGGGCCCTACGAGCAGTACTTC.

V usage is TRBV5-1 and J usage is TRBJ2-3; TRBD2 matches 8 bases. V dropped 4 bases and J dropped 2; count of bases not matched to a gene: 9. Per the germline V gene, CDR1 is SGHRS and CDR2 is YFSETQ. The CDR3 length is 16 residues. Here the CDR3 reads CASSPTERGTTDTQYF. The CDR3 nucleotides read TGCGCCAGCAGCCCGACGGAGCGGGGGACCACAGATACGCAGTATTTT.

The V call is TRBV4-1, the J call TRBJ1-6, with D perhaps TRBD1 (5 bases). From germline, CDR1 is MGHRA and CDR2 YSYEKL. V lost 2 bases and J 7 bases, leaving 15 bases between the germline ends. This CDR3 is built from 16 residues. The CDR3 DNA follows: TGCGCCAGCAGCCAATACCCGACAGTACTAAATTCACCCCTCCACTTT. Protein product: CASSQYPTVLNSPLHF.

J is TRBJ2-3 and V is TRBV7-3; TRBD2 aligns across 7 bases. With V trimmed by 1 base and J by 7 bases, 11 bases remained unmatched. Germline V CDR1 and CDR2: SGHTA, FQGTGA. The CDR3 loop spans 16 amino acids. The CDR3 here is CASSLMTSNDPHTQYF. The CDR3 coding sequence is TGTGCCAGCAGCTTAATGACTAGCAACGACCCCCATACGCAGTATTTT.

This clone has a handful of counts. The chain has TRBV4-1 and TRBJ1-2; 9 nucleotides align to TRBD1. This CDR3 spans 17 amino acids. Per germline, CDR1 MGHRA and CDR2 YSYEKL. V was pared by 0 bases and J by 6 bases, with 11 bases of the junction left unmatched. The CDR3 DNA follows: TGCGCCAGCAGCCAAGACAACAGGGGGCGCGAATCGGATGGCTACACCTTC. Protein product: CASSQDNRGRESDGYTF.

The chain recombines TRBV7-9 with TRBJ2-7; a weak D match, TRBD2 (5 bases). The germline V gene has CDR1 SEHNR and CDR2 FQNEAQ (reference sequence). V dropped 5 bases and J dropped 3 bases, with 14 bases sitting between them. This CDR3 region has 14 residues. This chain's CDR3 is CASSAGVLGYEQYF. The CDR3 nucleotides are TGTGCCAGCAGCGCGGGCGTTCTGGGCTACGAGCAGTACTTC.

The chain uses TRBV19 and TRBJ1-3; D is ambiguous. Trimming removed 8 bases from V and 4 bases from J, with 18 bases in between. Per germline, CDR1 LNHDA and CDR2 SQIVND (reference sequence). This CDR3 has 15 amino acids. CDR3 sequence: CASVPRGFAGNTIYF. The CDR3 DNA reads TGTGCCAGTGTTCCTCGGGGATTTGCCGGAAACACCATATATTTT.

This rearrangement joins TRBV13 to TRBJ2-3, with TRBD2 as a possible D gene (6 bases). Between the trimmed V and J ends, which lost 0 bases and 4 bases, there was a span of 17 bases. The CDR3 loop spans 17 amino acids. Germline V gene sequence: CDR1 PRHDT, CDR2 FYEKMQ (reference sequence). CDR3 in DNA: TGTGCCAGCAGCTTAGGGTCAGGCCGGGAGAAGGCAGATACGCAGTATTTT. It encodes CASSLGSGREKADTQYF.

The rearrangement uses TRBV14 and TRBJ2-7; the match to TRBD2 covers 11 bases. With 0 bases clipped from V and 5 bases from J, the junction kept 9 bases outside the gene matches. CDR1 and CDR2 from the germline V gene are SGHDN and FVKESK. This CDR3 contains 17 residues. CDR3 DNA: TGTGCCAGCAGCCAAGAACTAGCGGGAGTTCGTATCCACGAGCAGTACTTC. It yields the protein CASSQELAGVRIHEQYF.

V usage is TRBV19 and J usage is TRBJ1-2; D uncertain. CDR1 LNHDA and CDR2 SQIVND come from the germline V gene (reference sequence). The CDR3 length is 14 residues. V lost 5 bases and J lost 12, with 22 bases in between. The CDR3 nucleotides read TGTGCCAGTAGTCGTGAAGTGACGGCCTCTAGACACACCTTC. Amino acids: CASSREVTASRHTF.

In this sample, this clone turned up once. CDR3 in amino acids: CASSDPLDRLNQPQHF. Written as DNA, the CDR3 is TGTGCCAGCAGTGACCCTCTGGACAGGCTCAATCAGCCCCAGCATTTT. The rearrangement uses TRBV6-4 and TRBJ1-5; TRBD1 aligns across 7 bases. J gave up 3 bases and V 2 bases, and 7 bases lay outside the gene matches. CDR3 length: 16 residues. CDR1 is MRHNA and CDR2 is SNTAGT in the germline V gene.

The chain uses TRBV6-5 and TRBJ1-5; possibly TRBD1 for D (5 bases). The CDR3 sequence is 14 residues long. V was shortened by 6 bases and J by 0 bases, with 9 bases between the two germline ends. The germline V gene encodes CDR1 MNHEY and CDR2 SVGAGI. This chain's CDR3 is CASSRQFSNQPQHF. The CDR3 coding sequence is TGTGCCAGCAGCCGACAGTTTAGCAATCAGCCCCAGCATTTT.

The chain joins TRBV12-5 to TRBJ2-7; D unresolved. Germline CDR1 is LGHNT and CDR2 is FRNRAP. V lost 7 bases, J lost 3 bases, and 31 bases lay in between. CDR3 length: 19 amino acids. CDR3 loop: CASAVSWSITKNLVYEQYF. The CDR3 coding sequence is TGTGCTAGTGCCGTCAGCTGGTCGATCACGAAAAATCTAGTCTACGAGCAGTACTTC.

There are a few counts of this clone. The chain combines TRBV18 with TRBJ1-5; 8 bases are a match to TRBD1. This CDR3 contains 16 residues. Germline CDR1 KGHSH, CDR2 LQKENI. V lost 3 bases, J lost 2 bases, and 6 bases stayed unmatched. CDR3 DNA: TGTGCCAGCTCACCTGACAGGGGAGGGGGCAATCAGCCCCAGCATTTT. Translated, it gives CASSPDRGGGNQPQHF.

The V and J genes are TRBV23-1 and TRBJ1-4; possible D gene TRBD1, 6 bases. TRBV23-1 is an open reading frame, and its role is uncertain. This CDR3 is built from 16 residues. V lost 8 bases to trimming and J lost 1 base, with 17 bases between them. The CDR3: CASVRQVGLTNEKLFF. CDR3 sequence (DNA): TGCGCCAGCGTCCGACAGGTAGGGTTAACTAATGAAAAACTGTTTTTT.

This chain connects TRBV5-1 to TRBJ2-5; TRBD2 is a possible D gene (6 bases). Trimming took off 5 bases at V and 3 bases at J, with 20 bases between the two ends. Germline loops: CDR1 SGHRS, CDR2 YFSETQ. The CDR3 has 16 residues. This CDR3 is CASRPREALEKETQYF. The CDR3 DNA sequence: TGCGCCAGCAGACCAAGGGAGGCTTTGGAGAAAGAGACCCAGTACTTC.